This T cell receptor (beta chain) was captured by sequencing in a study of immune evolution from preneoplasia to lung adenocarcinoma. Study results and limitations: Top clone frequencies peaked in normal lung, apparently declining through invasive adenocarcinoma. Compared with EGFR-mutant or double wild-type lesions, KRAS-mutant nodules were more clonal.

Of note for this clone: What it binds is not known.

Libraries were prepared by immunoSEQ multiplex PCR; TCRdb keeps only in-frame clonotypes and omits some of them. The sample has 9,500 to 15,000 clones; more than 75% are singletons. CDR1 is SGHVS, CDR2 FQNEAQ, per germline. The junction had 5 bases not matched to a gene; V was cut back by 5 bases and J by 3 bases. The CDR3 has 14 residues. Patients had resection in Japan or China between the mid-2010s and the late 2010s. This TCR derives from a person aged 50-75 years with lung adenocarcinoma. Sequencing input: FFPE tissue from an adenomatous hyperplasia lung lesion. The subset is: atypical adenomatous hyperplasia (AAH), lung preneoplasia. The rearrangement joins TRBV7-8 to TRBJ2-7; 9 positions match TRBD2. This CDR3 reads CASSKRTSDYEQYF. The CDR3 region has the DNA TGTGCCAGCAGCAAAAGGACTAGCGACTACGAGCAGTACTTC.